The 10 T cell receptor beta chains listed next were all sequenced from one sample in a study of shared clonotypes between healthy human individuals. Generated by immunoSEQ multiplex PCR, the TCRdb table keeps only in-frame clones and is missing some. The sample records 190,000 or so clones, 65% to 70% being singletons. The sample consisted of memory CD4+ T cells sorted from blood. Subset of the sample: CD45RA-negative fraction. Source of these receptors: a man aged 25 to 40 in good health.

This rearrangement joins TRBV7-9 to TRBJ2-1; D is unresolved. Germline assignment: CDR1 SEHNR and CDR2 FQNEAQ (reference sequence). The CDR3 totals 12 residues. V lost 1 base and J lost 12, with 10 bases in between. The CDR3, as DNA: TGTGCCAGCAGCTTAGAGGGCACTTTGCAGTTCTTC. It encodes CASSLEGTLQFF. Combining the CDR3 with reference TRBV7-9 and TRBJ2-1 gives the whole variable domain DTGVSQNPRHKITKRGQNVTFRCDPISEHNRLYWYRQTLGQGPEFLTYFQNEAQLEKSRLLSDRFSAERPKGSFSTLEIQRTEQGDSAMYLCASSLEGTLQFFGPGTRLTVL.

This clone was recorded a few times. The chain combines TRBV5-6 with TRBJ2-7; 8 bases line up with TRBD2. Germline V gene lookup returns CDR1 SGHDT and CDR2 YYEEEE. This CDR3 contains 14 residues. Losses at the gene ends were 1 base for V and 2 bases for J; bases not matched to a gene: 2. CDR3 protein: CASSLTSGTYEQYF. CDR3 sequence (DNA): TGTGCCAGCAGCTTGACTAGCGGTACCTACGAGCAGTACTTC.

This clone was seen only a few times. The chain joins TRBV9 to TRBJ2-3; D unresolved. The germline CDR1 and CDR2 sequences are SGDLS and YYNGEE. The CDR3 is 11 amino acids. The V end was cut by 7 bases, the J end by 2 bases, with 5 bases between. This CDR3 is CASGNTDTQYF. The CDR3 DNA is TGTGCCAGCGGGAACACAGATACGCAGTATTTT.

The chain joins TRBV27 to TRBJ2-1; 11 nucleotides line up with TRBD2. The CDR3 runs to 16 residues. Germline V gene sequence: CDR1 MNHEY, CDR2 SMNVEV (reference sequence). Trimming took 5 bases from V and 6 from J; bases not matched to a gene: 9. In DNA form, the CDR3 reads TGTGCCAGCAGTCCCCAGACTAGCGGGACTTTCAATGAGCAGTTCTTC. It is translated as CASSPQTSGTFNEQFF.

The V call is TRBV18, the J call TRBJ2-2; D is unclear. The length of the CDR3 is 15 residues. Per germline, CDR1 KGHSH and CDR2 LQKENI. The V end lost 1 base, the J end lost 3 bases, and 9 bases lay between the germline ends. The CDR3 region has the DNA TGTGCCAGCTCACCACAGAGTCCTTACACCGGGGAGCTGTTTTTT. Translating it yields CASSPQSPYTGELFF.

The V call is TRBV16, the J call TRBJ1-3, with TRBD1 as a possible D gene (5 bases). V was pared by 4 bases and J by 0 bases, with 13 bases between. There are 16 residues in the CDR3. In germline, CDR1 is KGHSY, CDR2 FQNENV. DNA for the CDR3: TGTGCCAGCAGCCCCTCGGGACCGAACTCTGGAAACACCATATATTTT. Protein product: CASSPSGPNSGNTIYF. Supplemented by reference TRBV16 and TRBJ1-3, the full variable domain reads GEEVAQTPKHLVRGEGQKAKLYCAPIKGHSYVFWYQQVLKNEFKFLISFQNENVFDETGMPKERFSAKCLPNSPCSLEIQATKLEDSAVYFCASSPSGPNSGNTIYFGEGSWLTVV.

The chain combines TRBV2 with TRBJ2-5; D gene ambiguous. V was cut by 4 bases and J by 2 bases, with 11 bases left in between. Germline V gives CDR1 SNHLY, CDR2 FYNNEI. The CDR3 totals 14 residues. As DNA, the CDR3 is TGTGCCAGCAGTGTCGACCTCGGGCAAGAGACCCAGTACTTC. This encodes CASSVDLGQETQYF.

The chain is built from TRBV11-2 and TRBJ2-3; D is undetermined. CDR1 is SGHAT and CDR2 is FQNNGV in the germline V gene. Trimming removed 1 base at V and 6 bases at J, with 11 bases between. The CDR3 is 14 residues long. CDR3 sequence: CASSLAAGEDTQYF. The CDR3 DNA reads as TGTGCCAGCAGCTTAGCGGCAGGAGAGGATACGCAGTATTTT.

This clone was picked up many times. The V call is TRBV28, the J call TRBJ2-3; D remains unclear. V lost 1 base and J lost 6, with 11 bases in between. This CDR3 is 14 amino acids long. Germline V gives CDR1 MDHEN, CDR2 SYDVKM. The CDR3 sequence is CASSLLSLWDTQYF. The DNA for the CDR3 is TGTGCCAGCAGTTTATTATCCCTATGGGATACGCAGTATTTT.

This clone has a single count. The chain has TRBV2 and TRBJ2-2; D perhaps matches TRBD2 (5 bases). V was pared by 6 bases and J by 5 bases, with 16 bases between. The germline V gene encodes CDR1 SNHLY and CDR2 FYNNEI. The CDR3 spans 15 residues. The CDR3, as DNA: TGTGCCAGCAGGGCCCCCGGCGCGGGTACCGGGGAGCTGTTTTTT. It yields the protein CASRAPGAGTGELFF.